The clone carrying this T cell receptor (beta chain) has a single count. The germline gene is not matched at one end of the junction; a read error may be the cause. As processed by the authors: ImmunoSEQ output lacked quality scores and full-length reads, limiting matched filtering. Using immunoSEQ multiplex PCR, the repertoire was profiled, and TCRdb retains in-frame clones only, with some absent. The DNA was the basis for D and trimming; V, J and clone size are from that table. The sample consists of about 460,000 clones, over 60% of them appearing once. Germline CDR1 is GTSNPN and CDR2 is SVGIG (reference sequence). The CDR3 covers 13 residues. This sample was included in a study of shared clonotypes between healthy human individuals.

The J gene is TRBJ1-1, the V gene TRBV30; D is perhaps TRBD1 (5 bases). Sequencing input: PBMCs. The clonotype originates from a woman in her 40s in good health. Some clones in this sample may be carry-over from other donors' samples. The CDR3 here is CAWTTSADTEVFF. The CDR3 DNA follows: TGTGCCTGGACCACAAGCGCGGACACTGAAGTTTTCTTT.